This entry features one T cell receptor (beta chain) sequence. Repertoires were generated with immunoSEQ multiplex PCR, while TCRdb's copy carries only in-frame clones and drops some. The sample holds more than 110,000 clones, approximately 88% seen once. This sample was included in a study of blood T cell repertoires in COVID-19. The trim removed 0 bases at V and 6 bases at J, leaving 12 bases unmatched. The CDR3 contains 19 residues. Germline values: CDR1 LGHNA, CDR2 YSLEER. This chain joins TRBV4-3 and TRBJ2-1; 12 bases map to TRBD2. This TCR was recovered from a man aged 35 to 55 with acute COVID-19. The source material was PBMCs or T cells enriched from blood (not recorded which). CDR3 nucleotide sequence: TGCGCCAGCAGCCAAGACTTGGCTAGCGGGGGGGCCGGTGGCAATGAGCAGTTCTTC. Translated: CASSQDLASGGAGGNEQFF.